A selection of T cell receptor beta chains follows, all from one sample in a study of cytomegalovirus exposure and HLA in healthy donors. Assay used: immunoSEQ multiplex PCR; TCRdb lists only in-frame clones, some missing. The data hold around 400,000 clones, with just over 85% observed a single time. The specimen sequenced was PBMCs. The source is a woman aged 18 to 35 in good health and CMV-seronegative. Each CDR3 is given with its conserved first and last residue. Each record gives: clone size, V gene, J gene, D gene, CDR3 protein, CDR3 DNA. A D gene is named only where the DNA matches it firmly. Clone size appears in some rows only: once, few, many, or a class for an expanded clone.

.	TRBV9	TRBJ2-3	TRBD2	CASSVLPRGSGATDTQYF	TGTGCCAGCAGCGTACTCCCCCGGGGTAGCGGGGCGACAGATACGCAGTATTTT
many	TRBV6-5	TRBJ2-1	.	CASSYSTSYNEQFF	TGTGCCAGCAGTTACTCCACATCCTACAATGAGCAGTTCTTC
.	TRBV29-1	TRBJ2-1	.	CSVPDRDRPYNEQFF	TGCAGCGTGCCCGATCGTGACAGGCCCTACAATGAGCAGTTCTTC
.	TRBV5-1	TRBJ1-1	TRBD1	CATSGSRGEAFF	TGCGCCACCTCCGGCTCCAGGGGGGAAGCTTTCTTT
.	TRBV27	TRBJ2-1	.	CASSAGRGRNEQFF	TGTGCCAGCAGTGCGGGGAGGGGGAGAAATGAGCAGTTCTTC
.	TRBV5-4	TRBJ2-5	TRBD2	CASSLLPSGEQETQYF	TGTGCCAGCAGCTTGCTTCCTAGCGGGGAGCAAGAGACCCAGTACTTC
.	TRBV6-5	TRBJ2-7	TRBD1	CASSYSQGVSYEQYF	TGTGCCAGCAGTTACTCCCAGGGGGTCTCCTACGAGCAGTACTTC
.	TRBV2	TRBJ1-2	TRBD1	CASSGQGKVYGYTF	TGTGCCAGCAGTGGACAGGGGAAAGTATATGGCTACACCTTC
.	TRBV6-5	TRBJ1-6	.	CASTRQSSYNSPLHF	TGTGCCAGCACCCGACAGAGCTCCTATAATTCACCCCTCCACTTT
.	TRBV28	TRBJ2-5	.	CASRIGRQGNTQETQYF	TGTGCCAGCAGGATAGGACGCCAGGGCAACACTCAAGAGACCCAGTACTTC